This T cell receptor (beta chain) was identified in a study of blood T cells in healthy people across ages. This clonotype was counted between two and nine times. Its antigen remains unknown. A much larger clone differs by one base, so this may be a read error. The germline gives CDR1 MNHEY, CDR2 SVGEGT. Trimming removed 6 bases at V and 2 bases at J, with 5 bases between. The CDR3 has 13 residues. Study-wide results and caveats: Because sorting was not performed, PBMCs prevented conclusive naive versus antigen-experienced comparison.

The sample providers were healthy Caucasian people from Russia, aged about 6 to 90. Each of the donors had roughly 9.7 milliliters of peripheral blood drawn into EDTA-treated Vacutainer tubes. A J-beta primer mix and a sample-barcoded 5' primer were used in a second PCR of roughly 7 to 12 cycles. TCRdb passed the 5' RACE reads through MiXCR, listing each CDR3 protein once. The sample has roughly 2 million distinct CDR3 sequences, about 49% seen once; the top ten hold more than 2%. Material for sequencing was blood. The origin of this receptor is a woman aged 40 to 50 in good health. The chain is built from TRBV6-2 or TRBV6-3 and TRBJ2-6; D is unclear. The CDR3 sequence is CASRPAGANVLTF. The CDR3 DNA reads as TGTGCCAGCAGACCCGCTGGGGCCAACGTCCTGACTTTC.